The subject of this entry is one T cell receptor beta chain. The sample is drawn from a study of PD-L1 blockade in urothelial cancer. Study context: As for prior chemotherapy regimens, patients had received 0 to 3.

The V and J ends lost 2 bases and 8 bases respectively, with 15 bases between them. The CDR3 contains 15 residues. CDR1 and CDR2 from the germline V gene are MNHEY and SVGAGI. The table came from immunoSEQ multiplex PCR; TCRdb's copy has only in-frame clones and leaves some out. This table holds some 45,000 clones, around 88% found once. This sequence originates from a man aged 80 or over with urothelial cancer. The sequencing here drew on PBMCs, taken around atezolizumab (anti-PD-L1) treatment. V and J are TRBV6-5 and TRBJ1-4; tentatively, D is TRBD1 (6 bases). Here the CDR3 DNA reads TGTGCCAGCAGTTACCGGGCAGGGGTAGGGGAAAAACTGTTTTTT. It codes for CASSYRAGVGEKLFF.